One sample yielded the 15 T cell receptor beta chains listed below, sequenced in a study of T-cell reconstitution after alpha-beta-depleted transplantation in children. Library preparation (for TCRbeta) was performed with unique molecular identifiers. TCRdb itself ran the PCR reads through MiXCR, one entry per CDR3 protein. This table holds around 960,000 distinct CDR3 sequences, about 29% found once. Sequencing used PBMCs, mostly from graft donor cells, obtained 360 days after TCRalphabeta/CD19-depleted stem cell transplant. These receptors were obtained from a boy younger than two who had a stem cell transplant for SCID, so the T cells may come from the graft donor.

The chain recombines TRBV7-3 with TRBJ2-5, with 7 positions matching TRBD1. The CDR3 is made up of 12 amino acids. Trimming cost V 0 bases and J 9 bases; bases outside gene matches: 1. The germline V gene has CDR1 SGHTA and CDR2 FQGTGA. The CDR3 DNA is TGTGCCAGCAGCTTAACAGGGGGCCCCCAGTACTTC. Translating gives CASSLTGGPQYF.

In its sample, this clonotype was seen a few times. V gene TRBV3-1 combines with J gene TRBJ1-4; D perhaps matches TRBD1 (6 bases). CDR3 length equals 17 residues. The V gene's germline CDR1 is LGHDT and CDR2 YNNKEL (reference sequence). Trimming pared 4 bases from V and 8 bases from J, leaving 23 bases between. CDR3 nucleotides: TGTGCCAGCAGCCCCTCTCAAACCGGGACAAGAAAGGAAAAACTGTTTTTT. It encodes CASSPSQTGTRKEKLFF.

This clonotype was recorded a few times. Here the CDR3 reads CASGWGQGRYNEQFF. CDR3 in DNA: TGTGCTAGTGGTTGGGGACAGGGCCGCTACAATGAGCAGTTCTTC. This rearrangement joins TRBV12-5 to TRBJ2-1, with 9 positions matching TRBD1. The CDR3 totals 15 residues. With V trimmed by 4 bases and J by 3 bases, 4 bases remained unmatched. Germline V gene sequence: CDR1 LGHNT, CDR2 FRNRAP.

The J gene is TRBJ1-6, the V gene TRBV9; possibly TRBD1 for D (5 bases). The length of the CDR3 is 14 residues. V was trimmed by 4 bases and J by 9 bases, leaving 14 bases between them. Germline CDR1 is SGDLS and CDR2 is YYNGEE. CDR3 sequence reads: CASSPQLGGSPLHF. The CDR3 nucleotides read TGTGCCAGCAGCCCCCAGCTCGGGGGTTCACCCCTCCACTTT. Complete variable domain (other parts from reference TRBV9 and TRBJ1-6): DSGVTQTPKHLITATGQRVTLRCSPRSGDLSVYWYQQSLDQGLQFLIQYYNGEERAKGNILERFSAQQFPDLHSELNLSSLELGDSALYFCASSPQLGGSPLHFGNGTRLTVT.

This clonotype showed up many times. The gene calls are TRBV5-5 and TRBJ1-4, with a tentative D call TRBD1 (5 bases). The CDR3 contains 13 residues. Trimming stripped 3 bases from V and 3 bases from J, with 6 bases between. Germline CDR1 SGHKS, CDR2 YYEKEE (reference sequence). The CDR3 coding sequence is TGTGCCAGCAGCTCGGGGCCTAATGAAAAACTGTTTTTT. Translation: CASSSGPNEKLFF.

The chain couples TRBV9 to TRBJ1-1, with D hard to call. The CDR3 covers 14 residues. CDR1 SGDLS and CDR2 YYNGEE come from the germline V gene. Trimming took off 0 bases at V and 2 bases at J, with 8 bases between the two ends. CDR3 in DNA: TGTGCCAGCAGCGTAGGAGGCAGCAACACTGAAGCTTTCTTT. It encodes CASSVGGSNTEAFF.

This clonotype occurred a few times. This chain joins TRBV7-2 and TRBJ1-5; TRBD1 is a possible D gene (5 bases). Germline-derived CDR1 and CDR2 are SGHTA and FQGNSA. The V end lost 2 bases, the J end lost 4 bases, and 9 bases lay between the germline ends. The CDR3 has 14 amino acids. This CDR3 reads CASSLRQINQPQHF. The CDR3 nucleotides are TGTGCCAGCAGCTTACGACAGATTAATCAGCCCCAGCATTTT.

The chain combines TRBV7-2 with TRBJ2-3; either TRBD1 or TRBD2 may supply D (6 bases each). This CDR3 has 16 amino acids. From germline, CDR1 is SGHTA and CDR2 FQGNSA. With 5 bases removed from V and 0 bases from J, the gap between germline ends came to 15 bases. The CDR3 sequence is CASSPDGGLSTDTQYF. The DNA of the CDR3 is TGTGCCAGCAGCCCCGACGGGGGCCTAAGCACAGATACGCAGTATTTT.

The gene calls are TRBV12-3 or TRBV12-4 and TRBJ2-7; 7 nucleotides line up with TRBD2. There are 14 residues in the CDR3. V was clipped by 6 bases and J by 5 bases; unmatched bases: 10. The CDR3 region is CASSPERGRDEQYF. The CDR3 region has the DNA TGTGCCAGCAGCCCTGAGCGGGGAAGGGACGAGCAGTACTTC.

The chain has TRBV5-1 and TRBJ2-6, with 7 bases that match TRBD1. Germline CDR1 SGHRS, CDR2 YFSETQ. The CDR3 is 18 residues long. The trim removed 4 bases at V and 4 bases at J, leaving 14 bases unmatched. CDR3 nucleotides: TGCGCCAGCAGCCCTCGGACAGGTTTTTCCGCGGGGGCCAACGTCCTGACTTTC. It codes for CASSPRTGFSAGANVLTF. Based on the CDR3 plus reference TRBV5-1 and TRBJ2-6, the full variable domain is KAGVTQTPRYLIKTRGQQVTLSCSPISGHRSVSWYQQTPGQGLQFLFEYFSETQRNKGNFPGRFSGRQFSNSRSEMNVSTLELGDSALYLCASSPRTGFSAGANVLTFGAGSRLTVL.

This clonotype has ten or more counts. CDR3: CASSRQGPNTGELFF. The CDR3 nucleotides read TGTGCCAGCAGCAGACAGGGCCCCAACACCGGGGAGCTGTTTTTT. This chain links TRBV2 with TRBJ2-2; 7 bases map to TRBD1. V gave up 6 bases and J gave up 2 bases; unmatched junction bases: 6. The CDR3 covers 15 residues. CDR1 and CDR2 (germline): SNHLY, FYNNEI.

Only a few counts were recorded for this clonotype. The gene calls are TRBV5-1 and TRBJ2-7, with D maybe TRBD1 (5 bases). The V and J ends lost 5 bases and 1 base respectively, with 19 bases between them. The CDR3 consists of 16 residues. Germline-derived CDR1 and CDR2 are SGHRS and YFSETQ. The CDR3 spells CASRPLGQGNSYEQYF. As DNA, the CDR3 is TGCGCCAGCAGACCCCTGGGGCAGGGCAATTCCTACGAGCAGTACTTC.

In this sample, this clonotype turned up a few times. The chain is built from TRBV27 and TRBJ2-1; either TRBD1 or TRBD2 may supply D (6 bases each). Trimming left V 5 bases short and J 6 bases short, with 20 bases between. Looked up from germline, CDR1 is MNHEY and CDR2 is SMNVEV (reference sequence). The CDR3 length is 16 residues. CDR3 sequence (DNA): TGTGCCAGCAGTCCACGGAACAGGGACTCTGGCAATGAGCAGTTCTTC. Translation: CASSPRNRDSGNEQFF.

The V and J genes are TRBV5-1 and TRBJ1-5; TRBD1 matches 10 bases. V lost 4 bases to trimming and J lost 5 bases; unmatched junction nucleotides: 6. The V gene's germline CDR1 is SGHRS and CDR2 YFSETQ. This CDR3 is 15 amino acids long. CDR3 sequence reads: CASSPGQGLDQPQHF. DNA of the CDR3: TGCGCCAGCAGCCCGGGACAGGGGTTGGATCAGCCCCAGCATTTT.

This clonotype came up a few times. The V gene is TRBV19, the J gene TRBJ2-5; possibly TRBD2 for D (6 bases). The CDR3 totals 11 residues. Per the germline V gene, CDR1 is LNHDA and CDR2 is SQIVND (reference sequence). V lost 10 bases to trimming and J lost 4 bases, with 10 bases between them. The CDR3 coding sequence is TGTGCCACCGGGGGTGGAGAGACCCAGTACTTC. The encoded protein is CATGGGETQYF.